This T cell receptor (beta chain) was sequenced for a study of blood T cell repertoires in COVID-19. Turning to the study itself: Sources were T cells, B-cell-depleted T cells, or PBMCs; the material itself was cDNA or gDNA.

Some clones are missing from TCRdb's copy, which holds only in-frame ones; the method was immunoSEQ multiplex PCR. The sample has about 200,000 clones; roughly 80% are singletons. V was trimmed by 2 bases and J by 2 bases, leaving 10 bases between them. CDR3 length: 15 amino acids. Germline lookup yields CDR1 MNHEY and CDR2 SVGAGI. This clonotype originated in a woman older than 75 with COVID-19, enrolled during active disease. The sequenced sample consisted of peripheral blood. This rearrangement joins TRBV6-5 to TRBJ1-5, with D perhaps matching TRBD1 (6 bases). The CDR3 is CASSYGAGGNQPQHF. In DNA, the CDR3 is TGTGCCAGCAGTTACGGGGCAGGGGGCAATCAGCCCCAGCATTTT.